This T cell receptor (beta chain) was observed in a study of T cells in narcolepsy. General study points: Comparing one patient's CSF and blood CD4+ clonotypes highlighted HCRT- and TRIB2-specific autoreactive clonotypes.

The CDR3 has 13 residues. Germline CDR1 reads SGHNT; CDR2 reads YYREEE (reference sequence). Trimming took off 3 bases at V and 14 bases at J, with 20 bases between the two ends. Produced via immunoSEQ multiplex PCR; TCRdb's table is partial and in-frame only. Among under 30,000 clones listed, about four fifths were seen once. To note about this clone: Its antigen is as yet unknown.

The genes are TRBV5-4 and TRBJ2-5; weak D call: TRBD1 (5 bases). This clonotype originated in a human donor with narcolepsy. The specimen sequenced was CD45RA- memory CD4+ T cells from PBMCs. CDR3 DNA sequence: TGTGCCAGCAGCTCTACAGGTCCTAGTCCTCGCTACTTC. Its protein product is CASSSTGPSPRYF.